This T cell receptor beta chain appears in the sequencing data of a study of OX40 agonist ivuxolimab in advanced cancers. Turning to the study itself: Ivuxolimab was administered intravenously to patients at 0.01 to 10 mg/kg every 2 weeks.

Only in-frame clones appear in the TCRdb table, and some are missing; sequencing was by immunoSEQ multiplex PCR. The data hold some 80,000 clones, with approximately 84% observed a single time. This clone has ten or more counts. V lost 6 bases to trimming and J lost 2 bases, with 11 bases between them. This CDR3 region has 14 residues. Germline values: CDR1 MNHEY, CDR2 SMNVEV (reference sequence). Source: CD4+ or CD8+ T cells sorted from blood, taken in a trial of the OX40 agonist ivuxolimab. The V and J genes are TRBV27 and TRBJ1-5; the D is unclear. The TCR comes from an adult with an advanced solid tumor such as melanoma, head and neck, liver or kidney cancer. The CDR3 spells CASRQWGGNQPQHF. As DNA, the CDR3 is TGTGCCAGCAGACAATGGGGAGGCAATCAGCCCCAGCATTTT.